The clone carrying this T cell receptor beta chain was observed a few times. The antigen is undetermined. This record belongs to a study of cytomegalovirus exposure and HLA in healthy donors. Study context: An analysis done earlier identified around 100 million unique TCR beta sequences from about 179 million T cells. Study conclusions and caveats: Accurate prediction of most subjects' HLA-A and HLA-B alleles from TCR beta sequences was reported. One variant, a missense change in DCLRE1C, was linked in a later analysis to TCR beta V- and J-gene trimming.

The PCR employed 60 Vbeta primers together with 13 Jbeta primers. Measured with immunoSEQ multiplex PCR; TCRdb has only the in-frame clones, and not every one. The table has 95,000 to 150,000 clones, more than 9% seen once. The V and J ends lost 3 bases and 4 bases respectively, with 13 bases between them. This CDR3 contains 15 residues. Looked up from germline, CDR1 is GTSNPN and CDR2 is SVGIG (reference sequence). The V and J genes are TRBV30 and TRBJ1-6, with a weak D call TRBD1 (6 bases). This receptor was taken from a woman younger than 30 in good health and CMV-seropositive. Sequenced input: PBMCs. In nucleotides, the CDR3 is TGTGCCTGGAGGAGGGACACCAGATATAATTCACCCCTCCACTTT. This sequence encodes CAWRRDTRYNSPLHF.